The TCR beta chain under discussion was sequenced for a study of CD8 T cells in Susac syndrome. TCR beta was sequenced from blood CD8+ and CD4+ T cells. The patients serving as multiple sclerosis controls were treatment-naive. They had stable or active relapsing-remitting disease and fulfilled revised McDonald criteria. TEMRA cells were FACS-enriched, with CD8+ and CD4+ T cells isolated negatively. The CDR3 totals 15 residues. In germline, CDR1 is MDHEN, CDR2 SYDVKM. The germline V and J ends were trimmed by 7 bases and 3 bases, with 16 bases remaining between them. When the RNA was reverse transcribed, random hexamers were used with an input of 0.5 to 1 ug. Multiplex immunoSEQ PCR targeted 54 Vbeta and 13 Jbeta TCR beta segments. MiXCR, run by TCRdb on the immunoSEQ multiplex PCR reads, gives a single entry per CDR3 protein. The table shows a few hundred thousand distinct CDR3 sequences, with 85% occurring only once.

This clonotype was picked up a small number of times. This receptor was identified in a human donor with multiple sclerosis. The gene calls are TRBV28 and TRBJ1-5; D call uncertain. Sequenced input: CD8+ T cells from PBMCs. The CDR3 bases are TGTGCCAGCACCCAACCGAGGGTCCCCAATCAGCCCCAGCATTTT. Translating it yields CASTQPRVPNQPQHF.